The 16 T cell receptor beta chains given below trace back to one sample, sequenced in a study of cytomegalovirus exposure and HLA in healthy donors. This PCR relied on a set of 60 Vbeta primers and 13 Jbeta primers. Assay: immunoSEQ multiplex PCR; the TCRdb copy retains only in-frame clones and omits some. The sample consists of fewer than 250,000 clones, about 77% of them appearing once. The source material was PBMCs. The receptors stem from a man aged 30 to 39 in good health and CMV-seropositive.

The chain is built from TRBV7-9 and TRBJ1-3; 7 bases match TRBD1. V trimming: 5 bases; J trimming: 4 bases; junction bases outside the gene matches: 5. The CDR3 is made up of 14 amino acids. The germline V gene encodes CDR1 SEHNR and CDR2 FQNEAQ (reference sequence). CDR3 DNA sequence: TGTGCCAGCAGCGATACAGGGGTAGGAAACACCATATATTTT. This sequence encodes CASSDTGVGNTIYF.

V and J are TRBV5-1 and TRBJ2-3; D might be TRBD2 (6 bases). CDR1 SGHRS and CDR2 YFSETQ come from the germline V gene. The CDR3 covers 13 residues. Trimming stripped 6 bases from V and 2 bases from J, with 10 bases between. The CDR3: CASTRDSTDTQYF. CDR3 nucleotide sequence: TGCGCCAGCACCCGGGACTCCACAGATACGCAGTATTTT.

V is TRBV15 and J is TRBJ1-2, with 7 bases fitting TRBD1. V shed 8 bases and J 7 bases; nucleotides not matched to a gene: 4. The CDR3 runs to 11 residues. Germline V gene data show CDR1 as LNHNV and CDR2 as YYDKDF (reference sequence). The CDR3 reads CATRGQSGYTF. CDR3 in DNA: TGTGCCACCCGGGGACAGTCTGGCTACACCTTC. Full variable domain (rest looked up from reference TRBV15 and TRBJ1-2): DAMVIQNPRYQVTQFGKPVTLSCSQTLNHNVMYWYQQKSSQAPKLLFHYYDKDFNNEADTPDNFQSRRPNTSFCFLDIRSPGLGDTAMYLCATRGQSGYTFGSGTRLTVV.

The chain joins TRBV2 to TRBJ2-7; 8 bases fit TRBD1. The V and J ends lost 6 bases and 5 bases, in that order; junction bases with no gene match: 9. The CDR3 is 14 residues long. The V gene's germline CDR1 is SNHLY and CDR2 FYNNEI. As DNA, the CDR3 is TGTGCCAGCAGGCCGGACAGGGCCCCCCACGAGCAGTACTTC. The encoded protein is CASRPDRAPHEQYF.

The rearrangement joins TRBV7-2 to TRBJ2-7, with D possibly TRBD1 on 5 matching bases. CDR3 size: 14 residues. Germline V lookup: CDR1 SGHTA, CDR2 FQGNSA. V was clipped by 4 bases and J by 2 bases, with 12 bases between them. The CDR3 region has the DNA TGTGCCAGCAGCTCGGACACCAAAACCTACGAGCAGTACTTC. Residues: CASSSDTKTYEQYF.

The V call is TRBV11-2, the J call TRBJ2-5; D may be TRBD1 (5 bases). The end of the DNA aligns better with TRBJ2-7, so the J call may be wrong. The germline V gene has CDR1 SGHAT and CDR2 FQNNGV. The CDR3 consists of 16 residues. In DNA, the CDR3 is TGTGCCAGCAGCTTCCTCCTTCAGGGATTTAAGGACGAGCAGTACTTC. This translates into CASSFLLQGFKDEQYF.

This chain uses TRBV5-4 with TRBJ2-3, with 12 bases fitting TRBD2. J lost 5 bases, V lost 1 base, and 5 bases had no gene match. The CDR3 spans 16 residues. The germline CDR1 and CDR2 sequences are SGHNT and YYREEE (reference sequence). CDR3 nucleotide sequence: TGTGCCAGCAGCTTGTCTAGCGGGGGGGCAGTAGATACGCAGTATTTT. The encoded protein is CASSLSSGGAVDTQYF.

This clone was detected once. DNA for the CDR3: TGTGCCAGCAGCCCGGGGGACAGGCGCCTGTTTTTT. Amino acid sequence: CASSPGDRRLFF. The chain combines TRBV7-9 with TRBJ1-4; 8 bases align to TRBD1. The CDR3 totals 12 residues. Germline CDR1 and CDR2: SEHNR and FQNEAQ (reference sequence). With 5 bases clipped from V and 14 bases from J, the junction kept 7 bases outside the gene matches.

This rearrangement joins TRBV28 to TRBJ1-5; a weak D match, TRBD1 (5 bases). This CDR3 contains 14 residues. V shed 7 bases and J shed 6 bases, with 16 bases lying between them. The germline gives CDR1 MDHEN, CDR2 SYDVKM. CDR3: CASTIRGNGQPQHF. CDR3 nucleotide sequence: TGTGCCAGCACCATCCGGGGGAACGGTCAGCCCCAGCATTTT.

The rearrangement links TRBV5-1 to TRBJ2-7; 11 bases align to TRBD2. The CDR3 extends over 15 amino acids. CDR1 is SGHRS, CDR2 YFSETQ, per germline. The trim removed 0 bases at V and 3 bases at J, leaving 2 bases unmatched. The chain's CDR3 is CASSLEGTSGYEQYF. CDR3 sequence (DNA): TGCGCCAGCAGCTTGGAGGGGACTAGCGGCTACGAGCAGTACTTC.

The chain couples TRBV4-2 to TRBJ2-1; perhaps TRBD2 as D (6 bases). V lost 1 base, J lost 8 bases, and 9 bases lay in between. The CDR3 consists of 13 residues. Per germline, CDR1 LGHNA and CDR2 YNFKEQ. CDR3 coding DNA: TGTGCCAGCAGCCAAGGGGGAGGAGATGAGCAGTTCTTC. Its translation is CASSQGGGDEQFF.

The CDR3 loop reads CASSVAGGNTIYF. CDR3 DNA sequence: TGTGCCAGCAGTGTGGCAGGAGGAAACACCATATATTTT. The chain has TRBV6-1 and TRBJ1-3; D remains unclear. The CDR3 runs to 13 residues. Trimming cost V 4 bases and J 4 bases, with 8 bases left between them. Germline values: CDR1 MNHNS, CDR2 SASEGT.

The gene calls are TRBV18 and TRBJ2-5, with no clear D. From germline, CDR1 is KGHSH and CDR2 LQKENI. V lost 3 bases, J lost 4 bases, and 12 bases lay in between. This CDR3 spans 14 amino acids. The CDR3 region has the DNA TGTGCCAGCTCACCGAGAGTGACGGGAGAGACCCAGTACTTC. Amino acids: CASSPRVTGETQYF.

This chain uses TRBV27 with TRBJ1-1, with 9 bases that match TRBD1. V shed 5 bases, J shed 6 bases, and the junction held 4 bases outside the gene matches. The CDR3 is 13 residues long. Germline CDR1 and CDR2: MNHEY and SMNVEV (reference sequence). DNA for the CDR3: TGTGCCAGCAGTCTACAGGGGGCTGCTGAAGCTTTCTTT. Its translation: CASSLQGAAEAFF.

The rearrangement links TRBV27 to TRBJ1-3, with no clear D. CDR1 is MNHEY and CDR2 is SMNVEV in the germline V gene (reference sequence). V shed 3 bases and J shed 0 bases, with 9 bases lying between them. The CDR3 has 15 amino acids. In DNA, the CDR3 is TGTGCCAGCAGTTTTAGTGTGAGCTCTGGAAACACCATATATTTT. It is translated as CASSFSVSSGNTIYF.

This chain links TRBV6-5 with TRBJ2-5; possibly TRBD2 for D (6 bases). V shed 6 bases and J shed 4 bases, with 9 bases lying between them. CDR1 is MNHEY, CDR2 SVGAGI, per germline. This CDR3 has 12 amino acids. Here the CDR3 DNA reads TGTGCCAGCAGCCCCGGGGGAGAGACCCAGTACTTC. This gives the protein CASSPGGETQYF.